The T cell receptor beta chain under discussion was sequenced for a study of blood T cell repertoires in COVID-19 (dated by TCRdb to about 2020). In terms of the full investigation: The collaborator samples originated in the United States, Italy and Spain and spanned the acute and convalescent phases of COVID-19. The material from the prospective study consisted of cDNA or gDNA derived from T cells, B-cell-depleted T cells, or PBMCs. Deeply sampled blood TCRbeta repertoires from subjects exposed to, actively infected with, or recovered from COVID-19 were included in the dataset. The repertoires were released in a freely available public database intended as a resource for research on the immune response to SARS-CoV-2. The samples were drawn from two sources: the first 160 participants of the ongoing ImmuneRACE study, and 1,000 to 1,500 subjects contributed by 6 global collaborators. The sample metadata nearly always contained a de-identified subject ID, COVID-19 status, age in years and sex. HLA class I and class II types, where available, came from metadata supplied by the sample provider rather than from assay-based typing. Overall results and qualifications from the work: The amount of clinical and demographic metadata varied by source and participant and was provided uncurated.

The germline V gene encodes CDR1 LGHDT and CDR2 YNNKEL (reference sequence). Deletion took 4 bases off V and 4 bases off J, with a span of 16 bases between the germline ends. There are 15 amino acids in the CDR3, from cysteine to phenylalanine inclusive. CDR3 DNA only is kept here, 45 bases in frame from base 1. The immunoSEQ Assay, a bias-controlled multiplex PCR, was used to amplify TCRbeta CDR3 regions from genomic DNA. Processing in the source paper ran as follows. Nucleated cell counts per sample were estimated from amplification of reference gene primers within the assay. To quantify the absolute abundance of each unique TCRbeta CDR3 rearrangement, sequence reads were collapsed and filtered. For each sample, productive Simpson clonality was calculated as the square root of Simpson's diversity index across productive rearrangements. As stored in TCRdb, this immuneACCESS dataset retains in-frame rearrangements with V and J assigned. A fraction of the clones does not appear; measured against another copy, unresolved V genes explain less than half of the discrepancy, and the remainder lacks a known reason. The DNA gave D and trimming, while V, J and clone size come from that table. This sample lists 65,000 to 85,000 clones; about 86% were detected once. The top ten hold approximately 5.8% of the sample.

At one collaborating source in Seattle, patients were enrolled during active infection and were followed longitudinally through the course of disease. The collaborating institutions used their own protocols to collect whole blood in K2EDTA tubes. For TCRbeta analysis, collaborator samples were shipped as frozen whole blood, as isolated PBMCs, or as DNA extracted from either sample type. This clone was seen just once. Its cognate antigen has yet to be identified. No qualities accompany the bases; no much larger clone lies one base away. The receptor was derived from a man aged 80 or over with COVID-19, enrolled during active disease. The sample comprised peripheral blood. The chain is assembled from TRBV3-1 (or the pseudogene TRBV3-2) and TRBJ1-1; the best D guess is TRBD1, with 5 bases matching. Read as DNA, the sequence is TGTGCCAGCAGCCTCAGAGCAGGGAAAGGCACTGAAGCTTTCTTT. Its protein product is CASSLRAGKGTEAFF.